This TCR beta chain was recorded in a study of cytomegalovirus exposure and HLA in healthy donors. PCR primers comprised 60 Vbeta and 13 Jbeta primers. The table came from immunoSEQ multiplex PCR; TCRdb's copy has only in-frame clones and leaves some out. The table shows over 150,000 clones, with 80% to 85% occurring only once. Germline CDR1 MDHEN, CDR2 SYDVKM. The CDR3 is 16 amino acids. V was cut by 1 base and J by 3 bases, with 13 bases left in between. The source is a girl aged 2 to 10 in good health and CMV-seropositive. Sequencing input: PBMCs. The chain employs TRBV28 and TRBJ1-3; maybe TRBD1 (6 bases). In nucleotides, the CDR3 is TGTGCCAGCAGTTTATTTACAGGGAGAGTTGGAAACACCATATATTTT. Translation gives CASSLFTGRVGNTIYF.